This T cell receptor (beta chain) emerged from a study of T cell changes during pregnancy in multiple sclerosis. Libraries were prepared by immunoSEQ multiplex PCR; TCRdb keeps only in-frame clonotypes and omits some of them. The sample includes roughly 75,000 clones, approximately 92% seen only once; the top ten take less than 2%. CDR3 size: 15 residues. V was pared by 5 bases and J by 2 bases, with 14 bases between. Germline-derived CDR1 and CDR2 are SGHRS and YFSETQ. The chain is built from TRBV5-1 and TRBJ1-3; D gene uncertain. This sample comprised peripheral blood, obtained in the third trimester of pregnancy. The clonotype comes from a female donor in good health, enrolled as a control in a pregnancy study. The CDR3, as DNA: TGCGCCAGCAGATGGTCCCCAGGAACTGGAAACACCATATATTTT. Its protein is CASRWSPGTGNTIYF.